One sample yielded the 9 T cell receptor beta chains listed below, sequenced in a study of T-cell reconstitution after alpha-beta-depleted transplantation in children. Unique molecular identifiers tagged the TCRbeta library. TCRdb re-called the PCR reads with MiXCR, one entry per CDR3 protein. This repertoire shows about 610,000 distinct CDR3 sequences, 25% to 30% found once; its top ten account for approximately 39%. Specimen: PBMCs, collected before TCRalphabeta/CD19-depleted stem cell transplant. Receptors originate from a boy in the first two years of life with Wiskott-Aldrich syndrome, due to receive a stem cell transplant.

This clonotype has more than one count but fewer than ten. This sequence joins TRBV27 and TRBJ2-1; 9 nucleotides align to TRBD2. Trimming cost V 1 base and J 4 bases; bases outside gene matches: 2. Germline V gene sequence: CDR1 MNHEY, CDR2 SMNVEV (reference sequence). This CDR3 is built from 15 residues. CDR3 sequence (DNA): TGTGCCAGCAGTTTATTTGGACTAGCGTACAATGAGCAGTTCTTC. Protein product: CASSLFGLAYNEQFF.

This clonotype has only one observation. The V call is TRBV6-1, the J call TRBJ1-5, with no clear D. Germline V gives CDR1 MNHNS, CDR2 SASEGT. V dropped 6 bases and J dropped 7 bases, with 13 bases sitting between them. The CDR3 sequence is 13 residues long. The CDR3 DNA reads as TGTGCCAGCAGCGTCGAATTAAGGCAGCCCCAGCATTTT. Encoded protein: CASSVELRQPQHF.

V usage is TRBV20-1 and J usage is TRBJ1-6; a possible D gene is TRBD1 (5 bases). The CDR3 is made up of 14 amino acids. The V end lost 2 bases, the J end lost 6 bases, and 11 bases lay between the germline ends. Germline-derived CDR1 and CDR2 are DFQATT and SNEGSKA (reference sequence). The CDR3 bases are TGCAGTGCTAGACTAATGACAGCTAATTCACCCCTCCACTTT. Its protein product is CSARLMTANSPLHF.

This clonotype occurred a few times. V usage is TRBV5-1 and J usage is TRBJ2-1; tentative D call: TRBD1 (6 bases). The CDR3 covers 16 residues. Germline V gene lookup returns CDR1 SGHRS and CDR2 YFSETQ. V lost 0 bases to trimming and J lost 5 bases, with 15 bases between them. The CDR3 nucleotides are TGCGCCAGCAGCTTGGTTTCCCGGGACATAAACAATGAGCAGTTCTTC. Protein: CASSLVSRDINNEQFF.

This clonotype was found a few times. The V and J genes are TRBV11-1 and TRBJ1-5; D is perhaps TRBD1 (5 bases). This CDR3 has 13 residues. Per the germline V gene, CDR1 is SGHAT and CDR2 is FQDESV (reference sequence). Trimming took off 0 bases at V and 11 bases at J, with 11 bases between the two ends. CDR3: CASSLALGGAQHF. The CDR3 nucleotides are TGTGCCAGCAGCTTAGCCCTTGGGGGGGCCCAGCATTTT.

The chain recombines TRBV29-1 with TRBJ1-4; no clear D gene. The germline CDR1 and CDR2 sequences are SQVTM and ANQGSEA. The CDR3 runs to 12 residues. Trimming stripped 5 bases from V and 5 bases from J, with 9 bases between. The CDR3, as DNA: TGCAGCGTTAGGCAGACAAATGAAAAACTGTTTTTT. This encodes CSVRQTNEKLFF.

The chain couples TRBV5-1 to TRBJ2-5; D remains unclear. This CDR3 is 14 amino acids long. Trimming removed 4 bases from V and 5 bases from J, with 15 bases in between. Germline V gene sequence: CDR1 SGHRS, CDR2 YFSETQ. The CDR3 reads CASSPGDFEETQYF. In DNA form, the CDR3 reads TGCGCCAGCAGCCCTGGAGACTTCGAGGAGACCCAGTACTTC.

V is TRBV20-1 and J is TRBJ2-1; a possible D gene is TRBD2 (6 bases). The CDR3 extends over 13 amino acids. The germline gives CDR1 DFQATT, CDR2 SNEGSKA (reference sequence). The ends were cut back, 3 bases at V and 7 bases at J, with 13 bases in the middle. As DNA, the CDR3 is TGCAGTGCTAGCCCGGGAGAGTCAAATGAGCAGTTCTTC. Translation gives CSASPGESNEQFF.

The sample holds a few counts of this clonotype. The chain couples TRBV20-1 to TRBJ1-5; TRBD1 might be the D (5 bases). V dropped 5 bases and J dropped 2 bases, with 10 bases sitting between them. Looked up from germline, CDR1 is DFQATT and CDR2 is SNEGSKA (reference sequence). The CDR3 runs to 13 residues. The CDR3 sequence is CSAREGRNQPQHF. CDR3 in DNA: TGCAGTGCTCGGGAGGGACGCAATCAGCCCCAGCATTTT.